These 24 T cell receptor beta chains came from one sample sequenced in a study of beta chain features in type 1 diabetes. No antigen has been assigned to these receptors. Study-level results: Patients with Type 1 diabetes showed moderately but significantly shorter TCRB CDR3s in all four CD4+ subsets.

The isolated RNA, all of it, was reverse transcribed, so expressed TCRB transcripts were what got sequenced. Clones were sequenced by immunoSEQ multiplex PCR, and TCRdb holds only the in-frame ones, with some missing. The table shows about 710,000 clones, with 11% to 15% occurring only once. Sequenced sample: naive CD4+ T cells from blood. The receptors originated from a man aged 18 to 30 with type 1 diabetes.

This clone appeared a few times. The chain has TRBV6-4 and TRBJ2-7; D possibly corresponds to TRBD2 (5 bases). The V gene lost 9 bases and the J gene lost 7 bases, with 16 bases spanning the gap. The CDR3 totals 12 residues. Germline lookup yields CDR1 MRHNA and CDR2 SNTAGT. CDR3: CASPHPEREQYF. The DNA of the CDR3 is TGTGCCAGTCCCCATCCGGAGCGGGAGCAGTACTTC.

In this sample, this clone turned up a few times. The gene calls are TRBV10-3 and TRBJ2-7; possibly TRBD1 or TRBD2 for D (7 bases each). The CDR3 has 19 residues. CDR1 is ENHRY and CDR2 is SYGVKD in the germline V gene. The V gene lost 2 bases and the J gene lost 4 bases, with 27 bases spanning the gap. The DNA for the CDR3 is TGTGCCATCAGTGAGCCGGACGGGAGGATCCGATCAGGGGGTTACGAGCAGTACTTC. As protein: CAISEPDGRIRSGGYEQYF.

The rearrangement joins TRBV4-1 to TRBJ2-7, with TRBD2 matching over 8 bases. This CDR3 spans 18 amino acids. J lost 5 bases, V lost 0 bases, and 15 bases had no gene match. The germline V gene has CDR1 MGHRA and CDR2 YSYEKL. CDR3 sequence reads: CASSQDRETATSDHEQYF. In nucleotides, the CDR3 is TGCGCCAGCAGCCAAGATCGCGAAACGGCGACTAGCGACCACGAGCAGTACTTC.

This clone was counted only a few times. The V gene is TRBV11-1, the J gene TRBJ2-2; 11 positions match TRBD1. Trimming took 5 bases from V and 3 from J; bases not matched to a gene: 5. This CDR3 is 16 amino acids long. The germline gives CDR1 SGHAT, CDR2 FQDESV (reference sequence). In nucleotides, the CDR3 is TGTGCCAGCAGCCCAGGGGACAGGGGGGACACCGGGGAGCTGTTTTTT. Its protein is CASSPGDRGDTGELFF.

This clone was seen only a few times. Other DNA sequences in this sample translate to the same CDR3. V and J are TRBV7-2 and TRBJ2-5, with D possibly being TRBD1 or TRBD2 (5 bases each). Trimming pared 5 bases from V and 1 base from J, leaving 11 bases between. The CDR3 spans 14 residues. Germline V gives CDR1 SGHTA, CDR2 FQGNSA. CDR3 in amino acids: CASSPSRVQETQYF. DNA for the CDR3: TGTGCCAGCAGCCCTAGCAGGGTCCAAGAGACCCAGTACTTC. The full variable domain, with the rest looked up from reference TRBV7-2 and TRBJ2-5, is GAGVSQSPSNKVTEKGKDVELRCDPISGHTALYWYRQSLGQGLEFLIYFQGNSAPDKSGLPSDRFSAERTGGSVSTLTIQRTQQEDSAVYLCASSPSRVQETQYFGPGTRLLVL.

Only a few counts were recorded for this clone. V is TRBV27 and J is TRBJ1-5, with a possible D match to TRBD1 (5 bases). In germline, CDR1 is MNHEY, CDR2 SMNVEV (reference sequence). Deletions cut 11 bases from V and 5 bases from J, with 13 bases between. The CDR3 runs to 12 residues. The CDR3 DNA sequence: TGTGCCGGATGGGGGGTTCATCAGCCCCAGCATTTT. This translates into CAGWGVHQPQHF.

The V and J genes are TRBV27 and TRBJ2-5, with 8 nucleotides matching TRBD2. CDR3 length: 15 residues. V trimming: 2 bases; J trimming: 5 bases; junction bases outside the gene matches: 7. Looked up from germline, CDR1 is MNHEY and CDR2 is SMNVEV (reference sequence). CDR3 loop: CASSLAGGSVETQYF. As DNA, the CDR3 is TGTGCCAGCAGTTTAGCGGGGGGTTCAGTGGAGACCCAGTACTTC.

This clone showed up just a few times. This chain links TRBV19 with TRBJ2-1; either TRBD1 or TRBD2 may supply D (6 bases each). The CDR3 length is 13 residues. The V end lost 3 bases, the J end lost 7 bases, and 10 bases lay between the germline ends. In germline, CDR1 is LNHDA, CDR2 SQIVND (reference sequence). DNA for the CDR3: TGTGCCAGTAGTATCCAGGGGAGGAATGAGCAGTTCTTC. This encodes CASSIQGRNEQFF.

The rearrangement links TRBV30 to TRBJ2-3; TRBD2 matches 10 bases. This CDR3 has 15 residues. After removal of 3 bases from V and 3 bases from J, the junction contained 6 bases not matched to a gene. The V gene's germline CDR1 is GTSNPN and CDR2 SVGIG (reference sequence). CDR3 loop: CAWSLLAGLTDTQYF. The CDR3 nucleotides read TGTGCCTGGAGCCTACTAGCGGGGTTAACAGATACGCAGTATTTT.

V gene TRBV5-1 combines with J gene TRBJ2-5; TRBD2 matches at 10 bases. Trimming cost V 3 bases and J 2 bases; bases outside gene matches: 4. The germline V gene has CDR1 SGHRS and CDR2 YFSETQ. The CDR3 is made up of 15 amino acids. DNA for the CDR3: TGCGCCAGCAGCTCCGGGACTAGCGTGCAAGAGACCCAGTACTTC. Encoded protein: CASSSGTSVQETQYF.

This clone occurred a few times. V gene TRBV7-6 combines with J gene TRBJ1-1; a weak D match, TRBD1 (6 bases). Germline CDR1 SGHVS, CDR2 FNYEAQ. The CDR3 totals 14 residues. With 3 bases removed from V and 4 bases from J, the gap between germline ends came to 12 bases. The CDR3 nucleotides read TGTGCCAGCAGCTTCCGACCACAGGGCACTGAAGCTTTCTTT. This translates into CASSFRPQGTEAFF.

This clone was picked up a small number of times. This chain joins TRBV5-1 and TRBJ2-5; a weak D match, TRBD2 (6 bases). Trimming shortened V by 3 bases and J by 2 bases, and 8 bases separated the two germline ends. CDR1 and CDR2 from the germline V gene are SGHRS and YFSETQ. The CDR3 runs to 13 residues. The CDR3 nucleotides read TGCGCCAGCAGCTCGGGGGTACAAGAGACCCAGTACTTC. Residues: CASSSGVQETQYF.

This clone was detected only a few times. The CDR3 nucleotides are TGCGCCAGCAGCTTGCGCGGGAGGGCCGCAGAGACCCAGTACTTC. Protein product: CASSLRGRAAETQYF. The V gene is TRBV5-1, the J gene TRBJ2-5, with 9 bases that match TRBD2. Germline CDR1 SGHRS, CDR2 YFSETQ. With V trimmed by 1 base and J by 4 bases, 5 bases remained unmatched. This CDR3 has 15 amino acids. The variable domain in full, with the rest retrieved from reference TRBV5-1 and TRBJ2-5, is KAGVTQTPRYLIKTRGQQVTLSCSPISGHRSVSWYQQTPGQGLQFLFEYFSETQRNKGNFPGRFSGRQFSNSRSEMNVSTLELGDSALYLCASSLRGRAAETQYFGPGTRLLVL.

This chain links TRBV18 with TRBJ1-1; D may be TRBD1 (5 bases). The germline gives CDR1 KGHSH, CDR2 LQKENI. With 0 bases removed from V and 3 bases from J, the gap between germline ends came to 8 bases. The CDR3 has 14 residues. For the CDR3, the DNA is TGTGCCAGCTCACCACCCCCAGGGCACACTGAAGCTTTCTTT. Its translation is CASSPPPGHTEAFF.

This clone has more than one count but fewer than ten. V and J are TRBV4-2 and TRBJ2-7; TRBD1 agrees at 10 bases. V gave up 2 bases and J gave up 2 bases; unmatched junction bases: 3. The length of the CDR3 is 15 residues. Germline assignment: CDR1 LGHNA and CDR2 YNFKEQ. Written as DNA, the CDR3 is TGTGCCAGCAGCCAAAGGGACAGGGGCACCTACGAGCAGTACTTC. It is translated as CASSQRDRGTYEQYF.

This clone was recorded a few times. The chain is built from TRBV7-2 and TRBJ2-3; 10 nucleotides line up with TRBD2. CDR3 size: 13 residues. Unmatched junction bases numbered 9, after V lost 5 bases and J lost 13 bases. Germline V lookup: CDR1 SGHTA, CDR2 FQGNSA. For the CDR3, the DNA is TGTGCCAGCAGCCCTCGTAGCGGGGGGCGGAAGTATTTT. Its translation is CASSPRSGGRKYF. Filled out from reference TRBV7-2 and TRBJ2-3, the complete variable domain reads GAGVSQSPSNKVTEKGKDVELRCDPISGHTALYWYRQSLGQGLEFLIYFQGNSAPDKSGLPSDRFSAERTGGSVSTLTIQRTQQEDSAVYLCASSPRSGGRKYFGPGTRLTVL.

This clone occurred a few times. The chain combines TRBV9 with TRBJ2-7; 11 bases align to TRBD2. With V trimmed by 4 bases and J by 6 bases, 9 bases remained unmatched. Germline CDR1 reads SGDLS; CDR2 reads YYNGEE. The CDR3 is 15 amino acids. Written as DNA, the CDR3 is TGTGCCAGCAGCCCTCAGACTAGCGGGATACGCGAGCAGTACTTC. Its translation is CASSPQTSGIREQYF.

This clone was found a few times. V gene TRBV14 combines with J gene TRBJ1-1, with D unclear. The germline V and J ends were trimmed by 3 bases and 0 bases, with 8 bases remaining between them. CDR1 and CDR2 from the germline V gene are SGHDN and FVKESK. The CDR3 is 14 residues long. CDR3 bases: TGTGCCAGCAGCCAGGTTTTTATGAACACTGAAGCTTTCTTT. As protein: CASSQVFMNTEAFF.

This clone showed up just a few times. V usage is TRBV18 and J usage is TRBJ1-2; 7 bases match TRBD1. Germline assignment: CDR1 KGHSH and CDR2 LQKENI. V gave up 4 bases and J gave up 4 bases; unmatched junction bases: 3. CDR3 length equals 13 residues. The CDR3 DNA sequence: TGTGCCAGCTCACACGGGACAGCCTATGGCTACACCTTC. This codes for CASSHGTAYGYTF.

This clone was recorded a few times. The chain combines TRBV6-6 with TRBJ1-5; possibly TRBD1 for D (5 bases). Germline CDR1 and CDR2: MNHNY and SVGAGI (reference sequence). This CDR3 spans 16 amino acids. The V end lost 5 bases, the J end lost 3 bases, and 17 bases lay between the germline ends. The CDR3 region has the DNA TGTGCCAGCAGTACCCCGTTCGGGGGGGACAATCAGCCCCAGCATTTT. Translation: CASSTPFGGDNQPQHF.

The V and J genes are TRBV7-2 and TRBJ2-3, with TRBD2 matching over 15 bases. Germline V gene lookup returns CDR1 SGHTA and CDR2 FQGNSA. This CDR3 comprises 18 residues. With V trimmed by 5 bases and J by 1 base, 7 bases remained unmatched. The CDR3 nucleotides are TGTGCCAGCAGCCCCGGGACTAGCGGGGGGTTCCGCACAGATACGCAGTATTTT. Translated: CASSPGTSGGFRTDTQYF.

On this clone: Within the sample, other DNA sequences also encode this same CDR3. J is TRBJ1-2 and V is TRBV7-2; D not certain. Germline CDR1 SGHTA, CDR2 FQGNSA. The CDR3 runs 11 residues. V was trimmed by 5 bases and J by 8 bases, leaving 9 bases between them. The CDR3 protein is CASSLNGGYTF. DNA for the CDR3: TGTGCCAGCAGCCTTAACGGCGGCTACACCTTC.

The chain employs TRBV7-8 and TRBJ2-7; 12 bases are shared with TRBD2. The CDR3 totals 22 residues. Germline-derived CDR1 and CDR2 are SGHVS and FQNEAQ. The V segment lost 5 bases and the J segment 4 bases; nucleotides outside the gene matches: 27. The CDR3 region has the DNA TGTGCCAGCAGCCTCTTGAGACAAGGGGCCGGGACTAGCGGGTCTCGACTATACGAGCAGTACTTC. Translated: CASSLLRQGAGTSGSRLYEQYF.

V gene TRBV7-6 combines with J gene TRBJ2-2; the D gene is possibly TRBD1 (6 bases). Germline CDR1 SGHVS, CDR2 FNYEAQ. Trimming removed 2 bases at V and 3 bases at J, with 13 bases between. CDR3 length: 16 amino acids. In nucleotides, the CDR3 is TGTGCCAGCAGCTTAAGGAGCAGGGGAGACACCGGGGAGCTGTTTTTT. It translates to CASSLRSRGDTGELFF. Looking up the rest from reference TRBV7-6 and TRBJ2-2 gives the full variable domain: GAGVSQSPRYKVTKRGQDVALRCDPISGHVSLYWYRQALGQGPEFLTYFNYEAQQDKSGLPNDRFSAERPEGSISTLTIQRTEQRDSAMYRCASSLRSRGDTGELFFGEGSRLTVL.